This T cell receptor beta chain was identified in a study of cytomegalovirus exposure and HLA in healthy donors. For the study at large: Early release data held 85 million or so unique TCRs from HLA-typed donors.

General study results and limits: On later analysis, the bulk of CMV-associated TCR beta chains appeared to be HLA-restricted. HLA alleles showed associations with 15,000 to 20,000 TCR beta sequences in a later analysis, at a 0.05 false discovery rate.

Though nominally healthy at sampling, donors likely had unrecorded immune exposures. With respect to this clone: Its antigen is undetermined.

V was clipped by 1 base and J by 7 bases, with 10 bases between them. The length of the CDR3 is 13 residues. In germline, CDR1 is MGHDK, CDR2 SYGVNS. PCR amplification relied on 60 Vbeta primers (plus 13 Jbeta primers). Using immunoSEQ multiplex PCR, the repertoire was profiled, and TCRdb retains in-frame clones only, with some absent. The table shows over 80,000 clones, with 82% occurring only once. This chain connects TRBV25-1 to TRBJ1-1; D ambiguous. The sample was PBMCs. The source is a man aged 45 to 65 in good health and CMV-seronegative. CDR3 DNA: TGTGCCAGCAGTGAATTACCCGTCGGTGAAGCTTTCTTT. Amino acid sequence: CASSELPVGEAFF.